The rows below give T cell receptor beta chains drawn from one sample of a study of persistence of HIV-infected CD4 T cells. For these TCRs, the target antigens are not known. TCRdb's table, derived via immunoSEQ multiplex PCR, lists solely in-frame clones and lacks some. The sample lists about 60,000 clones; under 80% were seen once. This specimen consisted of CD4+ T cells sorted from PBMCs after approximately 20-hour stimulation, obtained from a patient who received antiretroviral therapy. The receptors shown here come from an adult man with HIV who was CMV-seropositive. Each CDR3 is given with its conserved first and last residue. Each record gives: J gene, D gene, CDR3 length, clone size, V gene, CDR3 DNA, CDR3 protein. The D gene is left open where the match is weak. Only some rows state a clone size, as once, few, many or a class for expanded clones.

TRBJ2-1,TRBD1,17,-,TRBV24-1,TGTGCCACCAGTGACCATGGGACAGGGGGGATCTGGGATGAGCAGTTCTTC,CATSDHGTGGIWDEQFF
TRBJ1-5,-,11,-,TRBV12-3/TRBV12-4,TGTGCCAGCGGCTCTAATCAGCCCCAGCATTTT,CASGSNQPQHF
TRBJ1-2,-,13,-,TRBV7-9,TGTGCCAGCAGCTTAGGAGGGTCGTACGGCTACACCTTC,CASSLGGSYGYTF
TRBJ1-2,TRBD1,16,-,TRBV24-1,TGTGCCACCAGTGATGACAGGGTAGGGACTAACTATGGCTACACCTTC,CATSDDRVGTNYGYTF
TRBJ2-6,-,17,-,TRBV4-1,TGCGCCAGCAGCCACCCCGGGCGGGACTCTGGGGCCAACGTCCTGACTTTC,CASSHPGRDSGANVLTF
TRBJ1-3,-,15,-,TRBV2,TGTGCCAGCAGTGAAAGGCCCTCCTCTGGAAACACCATATATTTT,CASSERPSSGNTIYF
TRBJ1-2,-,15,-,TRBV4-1,TGCGCCAGCAGCCCAGAGGGCTCCGGGTCTCGGGGCTACACCTTC,CASSPEGSGSRGYTF
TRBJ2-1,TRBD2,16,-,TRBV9,TGTGCCAGCAGCGTCACTAGCGGGTCCTCCTACAATGAGCAGTTCTTC,CASSVTSGSSYNEQFF
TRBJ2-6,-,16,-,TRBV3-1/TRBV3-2,TGTGCCAGCAGCCGAGCCGGGGGCACTGGGGCCAACGTCCTGACTTTC,CASSRAGGTGANVLTF
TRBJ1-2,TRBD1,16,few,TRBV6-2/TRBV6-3,TGTGCCAGCAGTACAGGGACAGGGGGCATTAACTATGGCTACACCTTC,CASSTGTGGINYGYTF
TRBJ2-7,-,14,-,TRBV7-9,TGTGCCAGCAGCTCGTATACAGGACCCTACGAGCAGTACTTC,CASSSYTGPYEQYF